Here is one T cell receptor beta chain with its context. Looked up from germline, CDR1 is KGHSH and CDR2 is LQKENI. With 0 bases removed from V and 7 bases from J, the gap between germline ends came to 7 bases. This CDR3 is 13 amino acids long. These data belong to a study of blood T cell repertoires in COVID-19. On the study more broadly: Donors in the United States, Italy and Spain gave samples during acute or convalescent COVID-19.

Here immunoSEQ multiplex PCR was the method, and the copy in TCRdb shows in-frame clones only, minus some. The sample lists 150,000 to 200,000 clones; about 92% were seen once. The source of this sequence is a man in his sixties with active or convalescent COVID-19. The chain has TRBV18 and TRBJ1-3; TRBD1 is a possible D gene (5 bases). The sequenced sample was peripheral blood. The CDR3 loop reads CASSPPDTNTIYF. In nucleotides, the CDR3 is TGTGCCAGCTCACCACCGGACACCAACACCATATATTTT.